These 3 T cell receptor beta chains share one sample of origin, sequenced in a study of identical twins. TCRdb analysed the 5' RACE reads with MiXCR anew, one entry per CDR3 protein. Seen here are 1.5 million to 2 million distinct CDR3 sequences, about 31% observed once, and the top ten hold around 0.25%. The sequenced material came from cord blood. The receptor set was obtained from a newborn girl in good health.

The chain recombines TRBV4-1 with TRBJ2-1; 9 bases map to TRBD1. The V segment lost 3 bases and the J segment 3 bases; nucleotides outside the gene matches: 9. The CDR3 contains 17 residues. Germline V gene sequence: CDR1 MGHRA, CDR2 YSYEKL. The CDR3 sequence: CASSQSYRGQVYNEQFF. Written as DNA, the CDR3 is TGCGCCAGCAGCCAGTCTTACAGGGGGCAAGTCTACAATGAGCAGTTCTTC.

This clonotype was found a few times. The rearrangement links TRBV7-9 to TRBJ1-6; no clear D. From germline, CDR1 is SEHNR and CDR2 FQNEAQ (reference sequence). V was cut by 5 bases and J by 7 bases, with 9 bases left in between. The CDR3 contains 13 residues. DNA of the CDR3: TGTGCCAGCAGCCCTACGGTGAATTCACCCCTCCACTTT. Its translation is CASSPTVNSPLHF.

The chain is built from TRBV3-1 and TRBJ1-3; D is possibly TRBD1 (6 bases). The CDR3 loop spans 17 amino acids. V lost 2 bases to trimming and J lost 0 bases, with 14 bases between them. Germline V gene lookup returns CDR1 LGHDT and CDR2 YNNKEL (reference sequence). The CDR3 DNA reads TGTGCCAGCAGCCAAAGGGGGAGGGTCAGCTCTGGAAACACCATATATTTT. As protein: CASSQRGRVSSGNTIYF.